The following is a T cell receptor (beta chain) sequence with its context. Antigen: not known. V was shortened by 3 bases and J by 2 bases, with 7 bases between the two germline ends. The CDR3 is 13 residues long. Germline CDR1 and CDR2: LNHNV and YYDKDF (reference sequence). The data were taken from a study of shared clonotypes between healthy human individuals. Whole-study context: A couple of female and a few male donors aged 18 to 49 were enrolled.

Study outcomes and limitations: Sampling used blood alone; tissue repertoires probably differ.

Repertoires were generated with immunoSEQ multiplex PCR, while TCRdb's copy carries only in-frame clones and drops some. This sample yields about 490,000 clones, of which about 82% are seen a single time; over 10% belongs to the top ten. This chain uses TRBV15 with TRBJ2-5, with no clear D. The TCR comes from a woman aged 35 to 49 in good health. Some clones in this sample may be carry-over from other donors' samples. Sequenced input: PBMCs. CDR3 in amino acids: CATSSGYQETQYF. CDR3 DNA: TGTGCCACCAGCAGTGGGTATCAAGAGACCCAGTACTTC.